This T cell receptor (beta chain) was recorded in a study of blood T cells in healthy people across ages. Study-level background: About one barcoded TCR beta cDNA was captured per two T cells. Study-wide results and caveats: Estimates based on one million T cells were treated as lower bounds.

Russia was home to the donors, healthy Caucasian individuals aged about 6 to 90. V dropped 6 bases and J dropped 6; count of bases not matched to a gene: 4. CDR1 is MGHDK, CDR2 SYGVNS, per germline. The CDR3 extends over 14 amino acids. Through a sample-barcoded 5' primer and a J-beta primer mix, a second PCR was run for roughly 6 to 11 cycles. TCRdb ran MiXCR on the 5' RACE reads and lists one entry per CDR3 protein. The data contain hundreds of thousands of distinct CDR3 sequences, more than 20% of them singletons. As regards this clonotype: The antigen is unknown.

This chain connects TRBV25-1 to TRBJ2-1, with 11 bases lining up with TRBD2. This TCR came from a man in his 70s in good health. The sample comprised blood. For the CDR3, the DNA is TGTGCCAGCAGACTAGCGGGAGAAACCAATGAGCAGTTCTTC. Amino acids: CASRLAGETNEQFF.